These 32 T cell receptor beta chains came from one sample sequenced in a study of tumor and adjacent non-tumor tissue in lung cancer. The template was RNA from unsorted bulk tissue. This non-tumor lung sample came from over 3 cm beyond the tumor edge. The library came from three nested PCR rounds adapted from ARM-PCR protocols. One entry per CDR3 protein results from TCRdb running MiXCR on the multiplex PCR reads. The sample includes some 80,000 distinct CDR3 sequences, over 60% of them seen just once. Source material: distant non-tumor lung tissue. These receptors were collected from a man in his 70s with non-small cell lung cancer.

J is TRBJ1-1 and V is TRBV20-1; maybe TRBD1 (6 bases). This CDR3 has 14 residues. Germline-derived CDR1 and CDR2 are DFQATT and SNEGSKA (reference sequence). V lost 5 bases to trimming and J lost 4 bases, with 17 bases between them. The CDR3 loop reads CSAERQAVGTEAFF. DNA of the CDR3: TGCAGTGCTGAGCGACAGGCCGTGGGCACTGAAGCTTTCTTT.

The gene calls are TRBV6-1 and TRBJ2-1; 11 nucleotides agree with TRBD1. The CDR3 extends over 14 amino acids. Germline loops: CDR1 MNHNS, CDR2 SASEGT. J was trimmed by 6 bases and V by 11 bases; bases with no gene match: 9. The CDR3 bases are TGTGCCGACACTCCGGGGACAGGGGGCAATGAGCAGTTCTTC. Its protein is CADTPGTGGNEQFF.

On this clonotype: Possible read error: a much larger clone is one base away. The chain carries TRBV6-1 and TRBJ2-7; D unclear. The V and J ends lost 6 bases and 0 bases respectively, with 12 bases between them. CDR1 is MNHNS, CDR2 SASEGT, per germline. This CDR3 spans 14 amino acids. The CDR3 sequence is CASSPTADSYEQYF. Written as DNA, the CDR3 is TGTGCCAGCAGCCCCACGGCGGACTCCTACGAGCAGTACTTC.

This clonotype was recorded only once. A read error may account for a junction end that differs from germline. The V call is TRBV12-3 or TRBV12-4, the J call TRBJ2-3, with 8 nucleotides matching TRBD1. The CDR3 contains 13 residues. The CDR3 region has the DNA TGTGGCAGCATTCCAGGGGGCGTCGATACGCAGTATTTT. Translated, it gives CGSIPGGVDTQYF.

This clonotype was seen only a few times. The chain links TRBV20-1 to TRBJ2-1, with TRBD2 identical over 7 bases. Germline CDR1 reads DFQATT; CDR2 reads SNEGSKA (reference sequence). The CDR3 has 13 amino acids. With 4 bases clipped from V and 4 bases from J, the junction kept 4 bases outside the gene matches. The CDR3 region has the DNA TGCAGTGCTATAGAGCGGGAATACAATGAGCAGTTCTTC. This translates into CSAIEREYNEQFF.

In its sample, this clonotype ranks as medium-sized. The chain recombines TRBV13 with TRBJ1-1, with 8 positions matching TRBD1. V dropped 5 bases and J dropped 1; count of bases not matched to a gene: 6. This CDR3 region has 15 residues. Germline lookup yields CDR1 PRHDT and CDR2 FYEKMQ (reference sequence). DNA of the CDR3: TGTGCCAGCAGCCCTGGGACAGGTTCGAACACTGAAGCTTTCTTT. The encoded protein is CASSPGTGSNTEAFF.

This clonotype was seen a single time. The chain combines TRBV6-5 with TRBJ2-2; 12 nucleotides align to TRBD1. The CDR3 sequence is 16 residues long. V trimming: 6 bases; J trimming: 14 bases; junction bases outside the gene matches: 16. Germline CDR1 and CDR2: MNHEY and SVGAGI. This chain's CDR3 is CASRRGQGAFGGGLFF. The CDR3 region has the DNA TGTGCCAGCAGACGGGGACAGGGGGCGTTTGGCGGGGGCCTGTTTTTT.

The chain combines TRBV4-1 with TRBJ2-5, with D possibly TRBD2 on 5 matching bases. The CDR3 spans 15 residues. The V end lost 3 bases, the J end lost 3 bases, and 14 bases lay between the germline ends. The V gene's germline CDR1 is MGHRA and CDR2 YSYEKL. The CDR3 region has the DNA TGCGCCAGCAGCCAGGATGGGAGTAAGGAAGAGACCCAGTACTTC. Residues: CASSQDGSKEETQYF.

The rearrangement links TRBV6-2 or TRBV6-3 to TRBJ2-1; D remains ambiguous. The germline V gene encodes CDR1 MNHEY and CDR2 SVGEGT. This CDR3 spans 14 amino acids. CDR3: CVSSYSSSYNEQFF. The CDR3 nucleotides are TGTGTGAGCAGTTACTCTAGCTCCTACAATGAGCAGTTCTTC.

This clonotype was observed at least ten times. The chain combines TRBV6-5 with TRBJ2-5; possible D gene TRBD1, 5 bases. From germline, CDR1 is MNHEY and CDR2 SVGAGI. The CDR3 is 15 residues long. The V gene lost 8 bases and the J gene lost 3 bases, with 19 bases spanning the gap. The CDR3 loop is CASRSTRLDKETQYF. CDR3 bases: TGTGCCAGCCGCTCTACGAGGCTGGACAAAGAGACCCAGTACTTC.

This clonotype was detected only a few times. CDR3 DNA: TGTGCCATCAGTGGGTACTCTGGAAACACCATATATTTT. Translation gives CAISGYSGNTIYF. The gene calls are TRBV10-3 and TRBJ1-3; D is ambiguous. Germline CDR1 is ENHRY and CDR2 is SYGVKD. The CDR3 sequence is 13 residues long. Trimming removed 4 bases at V and 0 bases at J, with 4 bases between.

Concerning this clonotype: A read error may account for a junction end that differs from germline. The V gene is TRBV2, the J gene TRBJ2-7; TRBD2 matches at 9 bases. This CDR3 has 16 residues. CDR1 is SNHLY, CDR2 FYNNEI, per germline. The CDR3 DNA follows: TGTGCCAGCAGTGTAGCGATCAGCGGGGGGCTATCCGAGCAGTATTTC. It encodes CASSVAISGGLSEQYF. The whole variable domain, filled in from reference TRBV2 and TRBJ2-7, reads EPEVTQTPSHQVTQMGQEVILRCVPISNHLYFYWYRQILGQKVEFLVSFYNNEISEKSEIFDDQFSVERPDGSNFTLKIRSTKLEDSAMYFCASSVAISGGLSEQYFGPGTRLTVT.

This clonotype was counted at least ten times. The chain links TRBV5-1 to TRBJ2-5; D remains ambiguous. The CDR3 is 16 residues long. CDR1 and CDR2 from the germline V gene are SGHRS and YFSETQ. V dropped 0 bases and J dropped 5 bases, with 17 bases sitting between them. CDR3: CASSLDNLQRRETQYF. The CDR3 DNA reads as TGCGCCAGCAGCTTGGACAACCTCCAGCGTAGGGAGACCCAGTACTTC. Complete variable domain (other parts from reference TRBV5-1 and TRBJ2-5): KAGVTQTPRYLIKTRGQQVTLSCSPISGHRSVSWYQQTPGQGLQFLFEYFSETQRNKGNFPGRFSGRQFSNSRSEMNVSTLELGDSALYLCASSLDNLQRRETQYFGPGTRLLVL.

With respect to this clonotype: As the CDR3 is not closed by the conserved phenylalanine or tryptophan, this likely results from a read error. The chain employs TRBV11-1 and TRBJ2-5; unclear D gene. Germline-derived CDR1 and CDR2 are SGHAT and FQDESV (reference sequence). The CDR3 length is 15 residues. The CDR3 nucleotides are TGTGCCTGCAGCATAAGTCCAGCGTACCAAGAGACCCAGTACATC. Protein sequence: CACSISPAYQETQYI.

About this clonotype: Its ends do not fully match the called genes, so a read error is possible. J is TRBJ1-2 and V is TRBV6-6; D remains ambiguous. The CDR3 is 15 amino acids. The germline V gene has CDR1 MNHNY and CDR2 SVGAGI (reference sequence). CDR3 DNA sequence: TGTGCCAGCAGCCGCCGGGCAGAGACAAGTGGTGGCTTCACCTTC. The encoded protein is CASSRRAETSGGFTF.

As DNA, the CDR3 is TGTGCCAGCAATTATACCGGGACTAGCGGGAGGGAGCAGTTCTTC. Protein: CASNYTGTSGREQFF. The chain is built from TRBV6-6 and TRBJ2-1, with 15 bases that match TRBD2. The CDR3 spans 15 residues. Per germline, CDR1 MNHNY and CDR2 SVGAGI (reference sequence). V shed 7 bases and J 10 bases; nucleotides not matched to a gene: 8.

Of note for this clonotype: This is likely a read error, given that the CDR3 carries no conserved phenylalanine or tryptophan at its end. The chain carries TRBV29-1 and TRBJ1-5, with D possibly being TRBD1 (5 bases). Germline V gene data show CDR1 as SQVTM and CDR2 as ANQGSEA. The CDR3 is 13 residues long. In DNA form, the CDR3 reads TGCATCGTTGCGCCCAGGGCGGCACAGCCCCAGCATTTG. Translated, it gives CIVAPRAAQPQHL.

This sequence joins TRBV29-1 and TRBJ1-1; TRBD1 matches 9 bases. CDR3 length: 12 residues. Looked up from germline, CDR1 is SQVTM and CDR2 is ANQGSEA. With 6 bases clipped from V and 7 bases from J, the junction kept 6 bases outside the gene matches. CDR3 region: CSVGQGFSEAFF. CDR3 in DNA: TGCAGCGTGGGACAGGGCTTTAGTGAAGCTTTCTTT.

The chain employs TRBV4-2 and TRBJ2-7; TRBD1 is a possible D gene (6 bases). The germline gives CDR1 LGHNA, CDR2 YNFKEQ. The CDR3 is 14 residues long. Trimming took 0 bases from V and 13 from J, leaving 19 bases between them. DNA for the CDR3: TGTGCCAGCAGCCAAGAACAGGGTCTCTACGAGCGATACTTC. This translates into CASSQEQGLYERYF.

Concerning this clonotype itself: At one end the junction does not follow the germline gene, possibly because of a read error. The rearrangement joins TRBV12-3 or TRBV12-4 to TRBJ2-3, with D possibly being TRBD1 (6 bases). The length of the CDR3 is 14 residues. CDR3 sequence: CASRSGGGTDTEYF. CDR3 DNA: TGTGCCAGTAGGAGCGGTGGGGGCACAGATACGGAGTATTTC.

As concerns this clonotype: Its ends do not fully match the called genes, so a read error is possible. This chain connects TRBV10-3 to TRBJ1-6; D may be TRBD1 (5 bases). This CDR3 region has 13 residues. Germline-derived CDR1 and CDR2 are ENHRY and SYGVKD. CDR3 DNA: TGTACCATCAGCAGGGCTTGGGATTCACCTCTCCACTTT. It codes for CTISRAWDSPLHF.

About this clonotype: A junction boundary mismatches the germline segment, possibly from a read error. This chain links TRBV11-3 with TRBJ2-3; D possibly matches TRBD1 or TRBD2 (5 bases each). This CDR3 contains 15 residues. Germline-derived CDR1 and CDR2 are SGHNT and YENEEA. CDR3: CASTRREVNTGTHYF. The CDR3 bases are TGTGCCAGCACCCGTCGGGAAGTAAACACAGGTACGCACTATTTT.

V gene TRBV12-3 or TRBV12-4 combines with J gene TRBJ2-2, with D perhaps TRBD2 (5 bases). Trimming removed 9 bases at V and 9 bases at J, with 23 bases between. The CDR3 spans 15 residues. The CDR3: CASSHQHGNARELFF. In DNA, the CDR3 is TGTGCCAGTAGTCACCAACACGGGAACGCTAGGGAGCTGTTTTTT.

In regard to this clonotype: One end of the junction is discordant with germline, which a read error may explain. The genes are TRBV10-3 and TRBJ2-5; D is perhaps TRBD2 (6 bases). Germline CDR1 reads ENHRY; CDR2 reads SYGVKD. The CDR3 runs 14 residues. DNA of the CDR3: TGTGCCACCAGTGAGTTGGGGGGTCGAGAGACCCAGTACTTC. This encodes CATSELGGRETQYF.

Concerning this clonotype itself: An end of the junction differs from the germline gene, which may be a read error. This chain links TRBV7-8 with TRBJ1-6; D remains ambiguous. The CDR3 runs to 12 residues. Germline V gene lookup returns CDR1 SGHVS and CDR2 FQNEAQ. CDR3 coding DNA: TGTGTCAGCAACTTAGTGGGCTCACCCCTCCACTTT. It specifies CVSNLVGSPLHF.

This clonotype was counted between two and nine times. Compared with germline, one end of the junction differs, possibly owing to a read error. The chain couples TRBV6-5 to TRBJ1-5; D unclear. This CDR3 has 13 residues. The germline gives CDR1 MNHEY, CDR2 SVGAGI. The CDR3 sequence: CASCYSINQPRHF. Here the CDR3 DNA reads TGTGCCAGCTGTTACTCGATCAATCAGCCCCGGCATTTT.

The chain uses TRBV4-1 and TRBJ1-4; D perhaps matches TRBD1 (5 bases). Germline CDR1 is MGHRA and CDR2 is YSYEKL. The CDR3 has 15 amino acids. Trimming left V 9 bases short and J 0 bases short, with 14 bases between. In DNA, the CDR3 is TGCGCCAGTAGACGGGGCAAAACAACTAATGAAAAACTGTTTTTT. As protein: CASRRGKTTNEKLFF.

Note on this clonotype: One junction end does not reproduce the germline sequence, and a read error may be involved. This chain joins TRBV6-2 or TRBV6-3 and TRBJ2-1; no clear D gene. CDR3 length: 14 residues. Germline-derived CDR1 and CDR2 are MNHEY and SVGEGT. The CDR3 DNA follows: TGTGCCAGCAGTTACTCTAGCTCCAACAATGGGCAGTTCTTC. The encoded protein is CASSYSSSNNGQFF.

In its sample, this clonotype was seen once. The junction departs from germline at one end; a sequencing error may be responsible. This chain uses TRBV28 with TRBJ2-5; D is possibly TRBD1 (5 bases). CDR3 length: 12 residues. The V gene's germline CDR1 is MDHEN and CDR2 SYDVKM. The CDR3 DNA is TGTGCCAGTCGCACAGGTACCCTGACCCAATACTTC. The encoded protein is CASRTGTLTQYF.

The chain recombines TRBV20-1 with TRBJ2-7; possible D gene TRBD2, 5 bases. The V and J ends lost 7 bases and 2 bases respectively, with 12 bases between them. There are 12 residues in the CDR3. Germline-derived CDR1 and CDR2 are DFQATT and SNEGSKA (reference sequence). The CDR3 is CSVDLAPYEQYF. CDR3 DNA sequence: TGCAGTGTGGACCTAGCACCCTACGAGCAGTACTTC.

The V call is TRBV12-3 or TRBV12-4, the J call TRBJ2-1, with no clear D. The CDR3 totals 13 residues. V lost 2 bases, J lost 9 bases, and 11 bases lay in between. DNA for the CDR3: TGTGCCAGCAGTTTAAGTCTTGAGATTGAGCAGTTCTTC. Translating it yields CASSLSLEIEQFF.

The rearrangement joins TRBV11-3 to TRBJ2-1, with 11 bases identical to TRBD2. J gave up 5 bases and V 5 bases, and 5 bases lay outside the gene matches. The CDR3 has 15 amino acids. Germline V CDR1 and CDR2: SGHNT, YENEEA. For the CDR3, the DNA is TGTGCCAGCAGCGGGGGACTAGCGGTCAACAATGAGCAGTTCTTC. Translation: CASSGGLAVNNEQFF.